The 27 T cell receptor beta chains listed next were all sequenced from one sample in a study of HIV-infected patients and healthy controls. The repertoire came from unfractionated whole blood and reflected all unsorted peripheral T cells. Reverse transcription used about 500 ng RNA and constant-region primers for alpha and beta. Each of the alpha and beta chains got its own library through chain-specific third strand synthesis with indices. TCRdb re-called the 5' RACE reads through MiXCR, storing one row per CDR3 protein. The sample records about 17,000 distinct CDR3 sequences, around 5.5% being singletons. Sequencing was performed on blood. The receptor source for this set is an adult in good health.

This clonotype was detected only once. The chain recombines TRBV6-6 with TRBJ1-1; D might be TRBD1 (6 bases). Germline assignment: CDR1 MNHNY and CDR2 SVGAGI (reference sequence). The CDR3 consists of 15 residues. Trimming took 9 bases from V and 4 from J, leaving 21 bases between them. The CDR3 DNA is TGTGCCAGTATCGATCTTGACCGGGGGCGCACTGAAGCTTTCTTT. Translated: CASIDLDRGRTEAFF.

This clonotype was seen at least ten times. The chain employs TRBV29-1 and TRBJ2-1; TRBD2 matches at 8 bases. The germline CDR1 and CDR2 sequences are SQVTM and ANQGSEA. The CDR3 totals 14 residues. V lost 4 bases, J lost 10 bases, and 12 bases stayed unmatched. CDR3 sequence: CSVVGPTLAGEQFF. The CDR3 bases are TGCAGCGTTGTGGGACCGACATTAGCGGGGGAGCAGTTCTTC.

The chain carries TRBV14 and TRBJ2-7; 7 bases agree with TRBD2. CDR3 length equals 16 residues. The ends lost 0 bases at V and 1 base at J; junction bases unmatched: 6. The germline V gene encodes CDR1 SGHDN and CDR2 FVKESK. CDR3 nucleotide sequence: TGTGCCAGCAGCCAAGATGGGGGGGTTCAGTCCTACGAGCAGTACTTC. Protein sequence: CASSQDGGVQSYEQYF.

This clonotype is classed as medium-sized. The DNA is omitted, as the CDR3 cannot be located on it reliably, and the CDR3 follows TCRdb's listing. Here the CDR3 reads CASSTSVDGGWSTEAFF. The chain couples TRBV28 to TRBJ1-1; whether TRBD1, the table's D call, matches the DNA was not checked. Per the germline V gene, CDR1 is MDHEN and CDR2 is SYDVKM. The CDR3 sequence runs 17 residues, both termini included.

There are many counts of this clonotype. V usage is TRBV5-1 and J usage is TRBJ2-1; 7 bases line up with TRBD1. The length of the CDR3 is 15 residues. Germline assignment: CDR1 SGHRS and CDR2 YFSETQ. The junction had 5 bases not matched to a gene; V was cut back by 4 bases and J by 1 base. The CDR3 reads CASSPGQTSYNEQFF. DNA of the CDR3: TGCGCCAGCAGCCCGGGACAGACGTCCTACAATGAGCAGTTCTTC.

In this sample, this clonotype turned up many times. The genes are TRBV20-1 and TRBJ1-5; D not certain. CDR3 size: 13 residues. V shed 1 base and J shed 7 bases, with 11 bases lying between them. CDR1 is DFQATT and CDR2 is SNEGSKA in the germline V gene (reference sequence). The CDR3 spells CSARAQVGQPQHF. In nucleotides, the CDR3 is TGCAGTGCTAGAGCCCAGGTTGGACAGCCCCAGCATTTT.

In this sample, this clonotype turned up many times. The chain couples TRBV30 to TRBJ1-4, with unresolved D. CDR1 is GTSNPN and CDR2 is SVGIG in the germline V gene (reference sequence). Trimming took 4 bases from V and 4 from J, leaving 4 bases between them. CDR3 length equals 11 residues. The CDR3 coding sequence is TGTGCCTGGAACTTTAATGAAAAACTGTTTTTT. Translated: CAWNFNEKLFF.

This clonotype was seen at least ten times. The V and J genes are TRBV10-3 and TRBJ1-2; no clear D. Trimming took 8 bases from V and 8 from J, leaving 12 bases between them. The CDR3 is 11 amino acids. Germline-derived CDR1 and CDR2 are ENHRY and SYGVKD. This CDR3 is CAIREVRGYTF. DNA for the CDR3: TGTGCCATCCGGGAGGTTCGGGGCTACACCTTC.

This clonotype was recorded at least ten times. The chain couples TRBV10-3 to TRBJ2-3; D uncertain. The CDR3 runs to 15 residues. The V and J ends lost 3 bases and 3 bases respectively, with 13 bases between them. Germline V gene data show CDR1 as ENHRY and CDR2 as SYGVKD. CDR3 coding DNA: TGTGCCATCAGTGAATTTTTTCCCCGGACAGATACGCAGTATTTT. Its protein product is CAISEFFPRTDTQYF.

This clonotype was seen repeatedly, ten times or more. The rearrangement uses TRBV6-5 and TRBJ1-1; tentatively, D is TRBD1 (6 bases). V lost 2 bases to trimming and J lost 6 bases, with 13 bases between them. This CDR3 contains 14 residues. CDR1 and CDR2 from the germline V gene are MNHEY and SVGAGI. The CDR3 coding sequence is TGTGCCAGCAGTTACCTTCGGACAGCCCCTGAAGCTTTCTTT. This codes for CASSYLRTAPEAFF.

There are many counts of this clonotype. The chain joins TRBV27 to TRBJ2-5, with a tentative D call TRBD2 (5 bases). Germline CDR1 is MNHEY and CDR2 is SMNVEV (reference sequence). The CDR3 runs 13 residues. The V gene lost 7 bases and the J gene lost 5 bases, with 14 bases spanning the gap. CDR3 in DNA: TGTGCCAGCAAGAGGGCTGCGGCGGAGACCCAGTACTTC. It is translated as CASKRAAAETQYF.

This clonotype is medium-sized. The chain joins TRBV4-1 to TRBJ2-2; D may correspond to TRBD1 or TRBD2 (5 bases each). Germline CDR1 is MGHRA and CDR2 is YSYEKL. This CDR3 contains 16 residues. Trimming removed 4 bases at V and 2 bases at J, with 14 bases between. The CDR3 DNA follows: TGCGCCAGCAGCCGGGGGACGGGGCCCAACACCGGGGAGCTGTTTTTT. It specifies CASSRGTGPNTGELFF.

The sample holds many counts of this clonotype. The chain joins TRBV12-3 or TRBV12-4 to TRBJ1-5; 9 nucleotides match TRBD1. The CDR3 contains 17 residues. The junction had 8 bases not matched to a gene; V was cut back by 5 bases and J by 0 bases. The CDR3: CASSPGTGPYSNQPQHF. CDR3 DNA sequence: TGTGCCAGCAGTCCAGGGACAGGGCCGTATAGCAATCAGCCCCAGCATTTT.

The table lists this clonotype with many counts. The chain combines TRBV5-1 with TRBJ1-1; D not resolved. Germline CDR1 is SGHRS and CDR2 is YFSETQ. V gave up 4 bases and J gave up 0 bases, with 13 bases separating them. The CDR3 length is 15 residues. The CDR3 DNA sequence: TGCGCCAGCAGCACTGGTGCCCGGATGAACACTGAAGCTTTCTTT. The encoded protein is CASSTGARMNTEAFF.

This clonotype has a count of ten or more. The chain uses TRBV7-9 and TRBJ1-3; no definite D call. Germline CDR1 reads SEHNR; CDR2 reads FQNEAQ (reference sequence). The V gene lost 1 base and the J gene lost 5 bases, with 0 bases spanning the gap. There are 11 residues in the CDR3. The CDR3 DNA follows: TGTGCCAGCAGCTTAGGAAACACCATATATTTT. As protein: CASSLGNTIYF.

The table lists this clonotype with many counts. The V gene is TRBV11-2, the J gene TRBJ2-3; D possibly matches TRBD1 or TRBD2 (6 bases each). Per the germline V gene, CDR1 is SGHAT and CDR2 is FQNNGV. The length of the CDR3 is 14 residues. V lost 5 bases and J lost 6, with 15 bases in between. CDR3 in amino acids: CASSPPGARDTQYF. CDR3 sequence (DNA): TGTGCCAGCAGCCCCCCGGGGGCACGGGATACGCAGTATTTT.

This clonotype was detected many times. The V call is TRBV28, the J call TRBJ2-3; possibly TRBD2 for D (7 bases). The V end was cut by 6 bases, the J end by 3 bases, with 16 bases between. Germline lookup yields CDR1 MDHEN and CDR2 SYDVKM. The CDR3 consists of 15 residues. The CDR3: CASRGARGHTDTQYF. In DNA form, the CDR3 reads TGTGCCAGCAGAGGCGCGCGGGGGCATACAGATACGCAGTATTTT. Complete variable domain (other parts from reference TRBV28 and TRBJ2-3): DVKVTQSSRYLVKRTGEKVFLECVQDMDHENMFWYRQDPGLGLRLIYFSYDVKMKEKGDIPEGYSVSREKKERFSLILESASTNQTSMYLCASRGARGHTDTQYFGPGTRLTVL.

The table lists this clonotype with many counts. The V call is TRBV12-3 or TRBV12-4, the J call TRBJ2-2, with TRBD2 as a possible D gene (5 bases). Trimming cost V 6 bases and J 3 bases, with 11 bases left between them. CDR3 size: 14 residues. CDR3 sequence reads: CASREDSYTGELFF. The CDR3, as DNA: TGTGCCAGCAGAGAGGACTCGTACACCGGGGAGCTGTTTTTT.

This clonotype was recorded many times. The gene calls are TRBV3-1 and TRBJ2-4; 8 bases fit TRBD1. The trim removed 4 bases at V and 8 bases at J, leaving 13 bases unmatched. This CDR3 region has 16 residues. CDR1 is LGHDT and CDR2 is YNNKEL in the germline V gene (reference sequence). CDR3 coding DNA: TGTGCCAGCAGCCCCCGATTAGGACAGGGTATCGACATTCAGTACTTC. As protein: CASSPRLGQGIDIQYF.

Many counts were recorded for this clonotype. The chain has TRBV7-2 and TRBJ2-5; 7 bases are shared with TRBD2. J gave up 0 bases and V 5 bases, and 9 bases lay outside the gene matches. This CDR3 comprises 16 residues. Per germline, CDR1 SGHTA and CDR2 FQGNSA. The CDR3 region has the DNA TGTGCCAGCAGCCTCGCTTTGGCGGGGGACCAAGAGACCCAGTACTTC. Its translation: CASSLALAGDQETQYF.

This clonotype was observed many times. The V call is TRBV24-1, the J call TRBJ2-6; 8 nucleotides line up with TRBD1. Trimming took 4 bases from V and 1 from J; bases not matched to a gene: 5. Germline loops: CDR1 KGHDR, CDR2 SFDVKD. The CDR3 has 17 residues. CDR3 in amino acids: CATSEHRTGSGANVLTF. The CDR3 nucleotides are TGTGCCACCAGTGAGCATCGGACAGGGTCTGGGGCCAACGTCCTGACTTTC.

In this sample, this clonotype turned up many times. CDR3 sequence reads: CASSHRTDTQYF. CDR3 nucleotides: TGTGCCAGCAGCCACAGGACAGATACGCAGTATTTT. The J gene is TRBJ2-3, the V gene TRBV7-9, with D possibly being TRBD1 (5 bases). The germline V gene has CDR1 SEHNR and CDR2 FQNEAQ (reference sequence). V was cut by 5 bases and J by 3 bases, with 6 bases left in between. CDR3 size: 12 residues.

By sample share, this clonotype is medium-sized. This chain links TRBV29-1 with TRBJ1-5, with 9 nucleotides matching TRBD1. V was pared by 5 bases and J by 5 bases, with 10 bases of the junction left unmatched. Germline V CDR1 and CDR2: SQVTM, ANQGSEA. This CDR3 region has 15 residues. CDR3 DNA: TGCAGCGTTTTGTCAGATACAGGGGGCGATCAGCCCCAGCATTTT. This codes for CSVLSDTGGDQPQHF.

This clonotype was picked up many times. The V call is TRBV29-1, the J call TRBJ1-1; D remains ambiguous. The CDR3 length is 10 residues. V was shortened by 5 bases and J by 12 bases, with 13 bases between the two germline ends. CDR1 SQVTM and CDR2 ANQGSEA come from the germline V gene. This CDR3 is CSVRGDESFF. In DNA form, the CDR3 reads TGCAGCGTTCGTGGGGATGAGTCTTTCTTT.

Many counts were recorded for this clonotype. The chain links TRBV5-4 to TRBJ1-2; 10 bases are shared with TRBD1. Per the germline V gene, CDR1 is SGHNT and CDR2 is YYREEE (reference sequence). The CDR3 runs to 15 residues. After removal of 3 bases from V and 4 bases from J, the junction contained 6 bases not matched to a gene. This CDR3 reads CASSWTGGDSYGYTF. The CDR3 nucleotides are TGTGCCAGCAGCTGGACAGGGGGTGATAGCTATGGCTACACCTTC.

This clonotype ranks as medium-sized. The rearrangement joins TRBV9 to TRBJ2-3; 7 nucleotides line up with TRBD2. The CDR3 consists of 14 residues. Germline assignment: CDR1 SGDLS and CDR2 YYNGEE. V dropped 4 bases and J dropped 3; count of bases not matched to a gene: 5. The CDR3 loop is CASSPLAGTDTQYF. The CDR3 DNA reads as TGTGCCAGCAGCCCCTTAGCGGGTACAGATACGCAGTATTTT.

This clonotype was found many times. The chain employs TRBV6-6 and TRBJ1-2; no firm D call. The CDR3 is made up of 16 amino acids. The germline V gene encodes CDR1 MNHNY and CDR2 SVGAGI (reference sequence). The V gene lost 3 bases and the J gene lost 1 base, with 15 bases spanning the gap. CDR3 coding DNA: TGTGCCAGCAGTTATCTCGGGCCGAATCGTAACTATGGCTACACCTTC. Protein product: CASSYLGPNRNYGYTF.